This TCR beta chain was identified in a study of blood T cell repertoires in COVID-19. Study at large: Acute and convalescent COVID-19 specimens originated in the United States, Italy and Spain. T cells, B-cell-depleted T cells, or PBMCs supplied cDNA or gDNA.

As processed by the authors: Reference gene primer amplification gave nucleated cell count estimates. The repertoire was sequenced with immunoSEQ multiplex PCR; TCRdb's copy has only in-frame clones and lacks some. The V and J calls and clone size come from that table; D and trimming were worked out from the DNA. The data hold fewer than 120,000 clones, with roughly 91% observed a single time. V shed 2 bases and J shed 4 bases, with 14 bases lying between them. There are 15 residues in the CDR3. CDR1 and CDR2 from the germline V gene are KGHSH and LQKENI. The genes are TRBV18 and TRBJ1-2; D remains ambiguous. Sample: peripheral blood. This clonotype originated in a woman aged 45-60 years with acute or convalescent COVID-19. The DNA for the CDR3 is TGTGCCAGCTCACCAGCGGTCGGGGTTATCTATGGCTACACCTTC. It yields the protein CASSPAVGVIYGYTF.